This TCR beta chain was retrieved from a study of blood T cell repertoires in COVID-19. Background on the study: COVID-19 samples from acute and convalescent phases originated in the United States, Italy and Spain. T cells, B-cell-depleted T cells, or PBMCs supplied cDNA or gDNA.

As handled by the study authors: How many nucleated cells were present was estimated from reference gene primer amplification. The table came from immunoSEQ multiplex PCR; TCRdb's copy has only in-frame clones and leaves some out. That table is the source of V, J and clone size, and D and trimming were worked out from the DNA. The repertoire consists of about 220,000 clones, with approximately 81% occurring once and the leading ten covering 3.5% to 4%. V lost 4 bases and J lost 6; bases outside the gene matches: 15. The germline gives CDR1 LNHDA, CDR2 SQIVND (reference sequence). The CDR3 extends over 17 amino acids.

What was sequenced was peripheral blood. J is TRBJ2-3 and V is TRBV19, with 8 bases matching TRBD1. This clonotype originated in an elderly woman with acute or convalescent COVID-19. The CDR3 protein is CASSSMGTGGPGDTQYF. CDR3 bases: TGTGCCAGTAGTAGTATGGGGACAGGAGGTCCCGGGGATACGCAGTATTTT.